The 22 T cell receptor beta chains reported below all come from one sample, sequenced in a study of cytomegalovirus exposure and HLA in healthy donors. The PCR contained 60 Vbeta and 13 Jbeta primers. The method was immunoSEQ multiplex PCR; TCRdb's version includes in-frame clones alone and lacks a portion of them. Of 130,000 to 150,000 clones listed, almost 85% are singletons. Sequenced input: PBMCs. Every receptor here comes from a woman aged 55-75 years in good health and CMV-seropositive.

CDR3 loop: CSVGASSKVQYF. CDR3 DNA sequence: TGCAGCGTTGGGGCTAGCTCTAAGGTTCAGTACTTC. V is TRBV29-1 and J is TRBJ2-4, with D possibly being TRBD2 (5 bases). The CDR3 has 12 residues. The germline CDR1 and CDR2 sequences are SQVTM and ANQGSEA. Trimming stripped 4 bases from V and 11 bases from J, with 15 bases between.

The rearrangement joins TRBV7-9 to TRBJ1-4; no definite D call. V lost 2 bases and J 7 bases, leaving 5 bases between the germline ends. In germline, CDR1 is SEHNR, CDR2 FQNEAQ (reference sequence). CDR3 length: 12 residues. Written as DNA, the CDR3 is TGTGCCAGCAGCTTAAATCTTGAAAAACTGTTTTTT. This gives the protein CASSLNLEKLFF.

The V and J genes are TRBV4-1 and TRBJ2-3; TRBD1 might be the D (6 bases). Germline CDR1 reads MGHRA; CDR2 reads YSYEKL. V was trimmed by 3 bases and J by 1 base, leaving 8 bases between them. The CDR3 has 14 residues. CDR3 protein: CASSQNRGTDTQYF. As DNA, the CDR3 is TGCGCCAGCAGCCAGAACAGGGGCACAGATACGCAGTATTTT.

The chain is built from TRBV6-5 and TRBJ2-7, with 11 bases fitting TRBD2. With 5 bases clipped from V and 3 bases from J, the junction kept 3 bases outside the gene matches. This CDR3 is 14 amino acids long. Germline V gene lookup returns CDR1 MNHEY and CDR2 SVGAGI. CDR3 amino acids: CASSTGTSGYEQYF. The DNA for the CDR3 is TGTGCCAGCAGTACTGGGACTAGCGGCTACGAGCAGTACTTC.

This chain connects TRBV7-9 to TRBJ1-4; D not certain. Trimming stripped 1 base from V and 5 bases from J, with 14 bases between. CDR1 and CDR2 from the germline V gene are SEHNR and FQNEAQ (reference sequence). CDR3 length: 16 amino acids. The CDR3 coding sequence is TGTGCCAGCAGCTTAGTCGGCTTGACTCGGAATGAAAAACTGTTTTTT. Translated, it gives CASSLVGLTRNEKLFF. The full variable domain, with the rest looked up from reference TRBV7-9 and TRBJ1-4, is DTGVSQNPRHKITKRGQNVTFRCDPISEHNRLYWYRQTLGQGPEFLTYFQNEAQLEKSRLLSDRFSAERPKGSFSTLEIQRTEQGDSAMYLCASSLVGLTRNEKLFFGSGTQLSVL.

The DNA for the CDR3 is TGTGCCAGTAGTATATGGGGGACAGGGGATGTCGGTGAGCAGTTCTTC. Translating it yields CASSIWGTGDVGEQFF. The chain couples TRBV19 to TRBJ2-1; 10 bases agree with TRBD1. CDR1 is LNHDA and CDR2 is SQIVND in the germline V gene (reference sequence). The length of the CDR3 is 16 residues. V shed 2 bases and J 9 bases; nucleotides not matched to a gene: 10.

This sequence joins TRBV6-1 and TRBJ2-7; TRBD1 matches 8 bases. Germline values: CDR1 MNHNS, CDR2 SASEGT. Trimming at V came to 4 bases and at J to 0 bases, leaving 8 bases not matched to a gene. The CDR3 totals 16 residues. CDR3: CASSATPGTGSYEQYF. CDR3 nucleotides: TGTGCCAGCAGTGCTACCCCCGGGACAGGCTCCTACGAGCAGTACTTC.

The rearrangement links TRBV7-6 to TRBJ2-5, with 9 bases fitting TRBD1. The junction had 6 bases not matched to a gene; V was cut back by 4 bases and J by 3 bases. The germline V gene has CDR1 SGHVS and CDR2 FNYEAQ. CDR3 size: 15 residues. The CDR3 nucleotides read TGTGCCAGCAGCTCCGCCGGGACAGGGAAAGAGACCCAGTACTTC. Its translation is CASSSAGTGKETQYF. Together with reference TRBV7-6 and TRBJ2-5, the CDR3 gives the full variable domain: GAGVSQSPRYKVTKRGQDVALRCDPISGHVSLYWYRQALGQGPEFLTYFNYEAQQDKSGLPNDRFSAERPEGSISTLTIQRTEQRDSAMYRCASSSAGTGKETQYFGPGTRLLVL.

The rearrangement uses TRBV6-5 and TRBJ2-3; 10 positions match TRBD1. CDR3 length: 14 residues. CDR1 and CDR2 (germline): MNHEY, SVGAGI. V lost 2 bases and J lost 4; bases outside the gene matches: 0. The chain's CDR3 is CASSYGQGADTQYF. The CDR3 nucleotides are TGTGCCAGCAGTTACGGACAGGGGGCAGATACGCAGTATTTT.

In regard to this clone: At one boundary the junction diverges from the germline segment, which might be a read error. The chain combines TRBV7-7 with TRBJ1-5; D is possibly TRBD1 (5 bases). From germline, CDR1 is SSHAT and CDR2 FNYEAQ (reference sequence). The CDR3 is 16 residues long. The CDR3 sequence: CASSLGGAGNNQPQHF. In DNA, the CDR3 is TGTGCTAGCAGCTTGGGAGGAGCAGGGAATAATCAGCCCCAGCATTTT.

The rearrangement joins TRBV19 to TRBJ2-2, with a possible D match to TRBD1 (5 bases). The CDR3 has 13 amino acids. Between the trimmed V and J ends, which lost 10 bases and 6 bases, there was a span of 15 bases. The V gene's germline CDR1 is LNHDA and CDR2 SQIVND (reference sequence). DNA of the CDR3: TGTGCCACGCACAAGCAGGGCGCCGGGGAGCTGTTTTTT. Translating gives CATHKQGAGELFF. Variable domain in full (rest from reference TRBV19 and TRBJ2-2): DGGITQSPKYLFRKEGQNVTLSCEQNLNHDAMYWYRQDPGQGLRLIYYSQIVNDFQKGDIAEGYSVSREKKESFPLTVTSAQKNPTAFYLCATHKQGAGELFFGEGSRLTVL.

This clone was recorded once. CDR3 DNA sequence: TGCGCCAGCAGCTTGGCGCCGGGACAGGGTGAAAAACTGTTTTTT. This encodes CASSLAPGQGEKLFF. V gene TRBV5-1 combines with J gene TRBJ1-4, with 9 bases lining up with TRBD1. This CDR3 contains 15 residues. V lost 0 bases to trimming and J lost 7 bases; unmatched junction nucleotides: 4. The germline V gene encodes CDR1 SGHRS and CDR2 YFSETQ.

Here the CDR3 reads CASSLAWGLSNQPQHF. DNA of the CDR3: TGTGCCAGCAGCTTAGCGTGGGGGCTAAGCAATCAGCCCCAGCATTTT. V is TRBV7-8 and J is TRBJ1-5, with TRBD1 as a possible D gene (6 bases). The CDR3 spans 16 residues. CDR1 is SGHVS and CDR2 is FQNEAQ in the germline V gene. Trimming stripped 0 bases from V and 1 base from J, with 10 bases between.

The chain employs TRBV28 and TRBJ1-5, with a weak D call TRBD1 (6 bases). With 2 bases removed from V and 3 bases from J, the gap between germline ends came to 11 bases. Germline assignment: CDR1 MDHEN and CDR2 SYDVKM. The CDR3 is made up of 15 amino acids. DNA of the CDR3: TGTGCCAGCAGTTTAGCGGACAGTTTCAATCAGCCCCAGCATTTT. It encodes CASSLADSFNQPQHF.

The rearrangement uses TRBV18 and TRBJ2-2; 7 nucleotides match TRBD1. The CDR3 is 17 residues long. Trimming took 6 bases from V and 3 from J; bases not matched to a gene: 13. Germline-derived CDR1 and CDR2 are KGHSH and LQKENI. As DNA, the CDR3 is TGTGCCAGCTCCCAAAGTCGACAGGGTCTGGACACCGGGGAGCTGTTTTTT. It specifies CASSQSRQGLDTGELFF.

The chain carries TRBV18 and TRBJ1-2; a weak D match, TRBD1 (5 bases). There are 14 residues in the CDR3. In germline, CDR1 is KGHSH, CDR2 LQKENI. Trimming shortened V by 2 bases and J by 2 bases, and 9 bases separated the two germline ends. The CDR3 region is CASSPTGGNYGYTF. The DNA of the CDR3 is TGTGCCAGCTCACCAACAGGCGGAAACTATGGCTACACCTTC.

V and J are TRBV7-9 and TRBJ2-1; TRBD2 matches 10 bases. The V gene end was trimmed by 4 bases and the J gene end by 8 bases; junction bases not matched to a gene: 8. This CDR3 comprises 15 residues. Germline-derived CDR1 and CDR2 are SEHNR and FQNEAQ (reference sequence). The CDR3 here is CASSSGLATWDEQFF. Written as DNA, the CDR3 is TGTGCCAGCAGCTCGGGACTAGCGACGTGGGATGAGCAGTTCTTC.

The chain links TRBV19 to TRBJ2-2; possible D gene TRBD2, 6 bases. V was trimmed by 5 bases and J by 0 bases, leaving 16 bases between them. The CDR3 is 17 amino acids. Germline CDR1 reads LNHDA; CDR2 reads SQIVND (reference sequence). The CDR3 bases are TGTGCCAGTAGTCCGCTTTGGGCGGGATCGAACACCGGGGAGCTGTTTTTT. Its protein is CASSPLWAGSNTGELFF. The whole variable domain, filled in from reference TRBV19 and TRBJ2-2, reads DGGITQSPKYLFRKEGQNVTLSCEQNLNHDAMYWYRQDPGQGLRLIYYSQIVNDFQKGDIAEGYSVSREKKESFPLTVTSAQKNPTAFYLCASSPLWAGSNTGELFFGEGSRLTVL.

DNA for the CDR3: TGTGCCAGCAGTTGGGCCCCTCCCGTTGGGGAGACCCAGTACTTC. Translation: CASSWAPPVGETQYF. The gene calls are TRBV6-6 and TRBJ2-5; D gene ambiguous. The CDR3 sequence is 15 residues long. V was trimmed by 4 bases and J by 5 bases, leaving 17 bases between them. The germline gives CDR1 MNHNY, CDR2 SVGAGI (reference sequence).

The CDR3 region has the DNA TGTGCCAGCAGCTTTTCTCGGAACACTGAAGCTTTCTTT. As protein: CASSFSRNTEAFF. The chain carries TRBV7-9 and TRBJ1-1; D call uncertain. The CDR3 is 13 residues long. The ends were cut back, 3 bases at V and 1 base at J, with 6 bases in the middle. Germline V gives CDR1 SEHNR, CDR2 FQNEAQ (reference sequence).

The chain joins TRBV29-1 to TRBJ2-1; 11 bases map to TRBD2. The germline gives CDR1 SQVTM, CDR2 ANQGSEA. The J segment lost 7 bases and the V segment lost 7 bases, leaving 12 bases of the junction unmatched. This CDR3 is built from 15 residues. Written as DNA, the CDR3 is TGCAGCGCCGCCTTACTAGCGGGAGTGAGAAATGAGCAGTTCTTC. This encodes CSAALLAGVRNEQFF.

This clone was detected once. This chain uses TRBV20-1 with TRBJ2-1; D unresolved. V lost 2 bases, J lost 10 bases, and 9 bases lay in between. The CDR3 contains 11 residues. CDR1 DFQATT and CDR2 SNEGSKA come from the germline V gene (reference sequence). Written as DNA, the CDR3 is TGCAGTGCTAGATCGCCCGCGGAGCAGTTCTTC. This translates into CSARSPAEQFF.